Given below is one T cell receptor (beta chain) in context. The antigen is unknown. The CDR3 has 15 amino acids. V dropped 0 bases and J dropped 5 bases, with 11 bases sitting between them. Looked up from germline, CDR1 is SGHNT and CDR2 is YYREEE (reference sequence). These data belong to a study of T cell responses to AZD1222 COVID-19 vaccine. The study's findings and limits: All repertoire sampling was performed exclusively after the peak T cell response.

The table came from immunoSEQ multiplex PCR; TCRdb's copy has only in-frame clones and leaves some out. In the table there are approximately 150,000 clones, around 89% of which are singletons. Sequences were derived from peripheral blood, sampled on day 0 of AZD1222 vaccination. The V and J genes are TRBV5-4 and TRBJ2-2, with a possible D match to TRBD1 (5 bases). This sequence was found in an adult in good health. The CDR3 loop is CASSLGSQGTGELFF. In DNA, the CDR3 is TGTGCCAGCAGCTTGGGAAGTCAGGGAACCGGGGAGCTGTTTTTT. Full variable domain (rest looked up from reference TRBV5-4 and TRBJ2-2): ETGVTQSPTHLIKTRGQQVTLRCSSQSGHNTVSWYQQALGQGPQFIFQYYREEENGRGNFPPRFSGLQFPNYSSELNVNALELDDSALYLCASSLGSQGTGELFFGEGSRLTVL.